What follows are 3 T cell receptor beta chains derived from one specimen sequenced in a study of cytomegalovirus exposure and HLA in healthy donors listed by TCRdb under 2017. Receptor amplification or capture employed the immunoSEQ multiplex PCR assay. A mixture of 60 forward primers for TCR Vbeta segments and 13 reverse primers for TCR Jbeta segments was used in the multiplex PCR. This is the immuneACCESS table as TCRdb keeps it, with only in-frame sequences that have V and J called. A part of the clones is gone; compared with another copy, unresolved V genes explain less than half, and the rest is unexplained. In all, the sample holds around 92,000 clones, and approximately 80% of those were seen once. 2% to 2.5% of the sample is in the top ten clones. The sequencing input was PBMCs. The receptors shown here come from a man aged 18 to 30 in good health and CMV-seronegative.

The rearrangement links TRBV5-4 to TRBJ1-3, with D uncertain. The V and J ends lost 4 bases and 0 bases respectively, with 11 bases between them. The CDR3 length is 15 residues. In germline, CDR1 is SGHNT, CDR2 YYREEE (reference sequence). In DNA form, the CDR3 reads TGTGCCAGCAGCGAAGACACCTTCTCTGGAAACACCATATATTTT. Its protein is CASSEDTFSGNTIYF.

This chain uses TRBV2 with TRBJ1-6; D may be TRBD1 (6 bases). Germline V lookup: CDR1 SNHLY, CDR2 FYNNEI. This CDR3 region has 15 residues. The V end lost 3 bases, the J end lost 5 bases, and 11 bases lay between the germline ends. The CDR3 sequence: CASSEGTRDNSPLHF. CDR3 DNA: TGTGCCAGCAGTGAGGGGACAAGGGATAATTCACCCCTCCACTTT.

This clone was recorded only once. V is TRBV5-6 and J is TRBJ2-2; 10 nucleotides line up with TRBD2. The germline gives CDR1 SGHDT, CDR2 YYEEEE. CDR3 length equals 16 residues. J gave up 1 base and V 4 bases, and 4 bases lay outside the gene matches. CDR3 sequence reads: CASSTRTSGNTGELFF. The CDR3 bases are TGTGCCAGCAGCACGAGGACTAGCGGGAACACCGGGGAGCTGTTTTTT.